This T cell receptor beta chain was recovered during a study of T cell repertoires in cytomegalovirus infection. As for the study in general: Matching HLA type, along with CMV infection, was indicated by public TCR beta signatures. Study-wide results and limits: People with CMV and the relevant HLA were identified by cumulative public TCR beta family frequency.

One entry per CDR3 protein, called by TCRdb with MiXCR from the reads. The sample lists approximately 500,000 distinct CDR3 sequences, approximately 11% seen once, with roughly 10% in the top ten. Germline lookup yields CDR1 SGHVS and CDR2 FQNEAQ. V was cut by 5 bases and J by 5 bases, with 13 bases left in between. The CDR3 covers 14 residues. This clonotype was picked up many times. What it recognizes is unknown. Sample: PBMCs. The receptor comes from a human donor in good health (CMV status not recorded). Some clones in this sample may be carry-over from other donors' samples. The rearrangement joins TRBV7-8 to TRBJ1-5; D unclear. CDR3 in amino acids: CASSPRPRDQPQHF. The CDR3 DNA is TGTGCCAGCAGCCCCAGACCTAGGGATCAGCCCCAGCATTTT.